Listed here are 10 T cell receptor beta chains from one sample, sequenced in a study of T cells in pancreatic ductal adenocarcinoma. TCRdb keeps only in-frame clones here, not all; method: immunoSEQ multiplex PCR. The table includes roughly 31,000 clones, over 85% detected once. Surgery without prior neoadjuvant therapy was the treatment of the selected pancreatic ductal adenocarcinoma patients. Source material: PBMCs. The source of these receptors is a human donor with pancreatic ductal adenocarcinoma.

The V call is TRBV5-1, the J call TRBJ1-2; TRBD1 is a possible D gene (5 bases). This CDR3 is built from 16 residues. The ends were cut back, 2 bases at V and 4 bases at J, with 18 bases in the middle. CDR1 SGHRS and CDR2 YFSETQ come from the germline V gene. The DNA for the CDR3 is TGCGCCAGCAGCTTCGGCAGGGCGGAGGGGCTCTATGGCTACACCTTC. It yields the protein CASSFGRAEGLYGYTF. Drawing the rest from reference TRBV5-1 and TRBJ1-2, the complete variable domain is KAGVTQTPRYLIKTRGQQVTLSCSPISGHRSVSWYQQTPGQGLQFLFEYFSETQRNKGNFPGRFSGRQFSNSRSEMNVSTLELGDSALYLCASSFGRAEGLYGYTFGSGTRLTVV.

The rearrangement joins TRBV25-1 to TRBJ1-2, with D perhaps TRBD1 (6 bases). With 5 bases removed from V and 0 bases from J, the gap between germline ends came to 22 bases. The germline CDR1 and CDR2 sequences are MGHDK and SYGVNS. This CDR3 comprises 18 residues. The CDR3 loop is CASSQWEGRGEANYGYTF. DNA of the CDR3: TGTGCCAGCAGTCAATGGGAGGGTAGGGGGGAAGCTAACTATGGCTACACCTTC.

V is TRBV5-1 and J is TRBJ1-1; D remains ambiguous. Per germline, CDR1 SGHRS and CDR2 YFSETQ. This CDR3 has 13 residues. V was shortened by 2 bases and J by 5 bases, with 10 bases between the two germline ends. The CDR3: CASSFIEGTEAFF. The CDR3 DNA follows: TGCGCCAGCAGCTTCATCGAGGGTACTGAAGCTTTCTTT.

The chain joins TRBV5-1 to TRBJ2-1, with no clear D. V was trimmed by 2 bases and J by 0 bases, leaving 6 bases between them. Germline CDR1 reads SGHRS; CDR2 reads YFSETQ. This CDR3 has 14 residues. The CDR3 DNA follows: TGCGCCAGCAGCTTCGGCAACTCCTACAATGAGCAGTTCTTC. It encodes CASSFGNSYNEQFF. Filled out from reference TRBV5-1 and TRBJ2-1, the complete variable domain reads KAGVTQTPRYLIKTRGQQVTLSCSPISGHRSVSWYQQTPGQGLQFLFEYFSETQRNKGNFPGRFSGRQFSNSRSEMNVSTLELGDSALYLCASSFGNSYNEQFFGPGTRLTVL.

The chain joins TRBV7-8 to TRBJ1-1; D possibly corresponds to TRBD1 (6 bases). The V gene's germline CDR1 is SGHVS and CDR2 FQNEAQ. V dropped 1 base and J dropped 1 base, with 10 bases sitting between them. CDR3 length: 15 residues. The CDR3 here is CASSLEGRGNTEAFF. CDR3 sequence (DNA): TGTGCCAGCAGCTTAGAGGGCAGGGGGAACACTGAAGCTTTCTTT.

The chain combines TRBV7-9 with TRBJ2-3; D remains unclear. Germline CDR1 reads SEHNR; CDR2 reads FQNEAQ (reference sequence). This CDR3 is 12 amino acids long. Deletions cut 5 bases from V and 2 bases from J, with 5 bases between. The CDR3 bases are TGTGCCAGCAGCCTGTCCACAGATACGCAGTATTTT. It codes for CASSLSTDTQYF.

The rearrangement joins TRBV9 to TRBJ2-7; no firm D call. The V gene lost 2 bases and the J gene lost 7 bases, with 13 bases spanning the gap. Germline CDR1 and CDR2: SGDLS and YYNGEE. The CDR3 is 13 residues long. In DNA, the CDR3 is TGTGCCAGCAGCGTTTCCCCAAGTGGGGAGCAGTACTTC. It translates to CASSVSPSGEQYF.

The chain joins TRBV4-1 to TRBJ1-2, with D uncertain. V lost 0 bases to trimming and J lost 7 bases, with 9 bases between them. CDR1 is MGHRA, CDR2 YSYEKL, per germline. The CDR3 totals 13 residues. The CDR3 reads CASSQDLRSGYTF. CDR3 coding DNA: TGCGCCAGCAGCCAAGATCTACGGTCTGGCTACACCTTC.

The sample holds one count of this clone. The chain joins TRBV29-1 to TRBJ1-1; 7 nucleotides match TRBD1. The CDR3 is 14 residues long. Unmatched junction bases numbered 7, after V lost 6 bases and J lost 0 bases. Germline V gene lookup returns CDR1 SQVTM and CDR2 ANQGSEA. For the CDR3, the DNA is TGCAGCGTGACGACAGGGAAAATGAACACTGAAGCTTTCTTT. Translation: CSVTTGKMNTEAFF.

The chain is built from TRBV7-8 and TRBJ2-2; either TRBD1 or TRBD2 may fit D (6 bases each). This CDR3 is built from 15 residues. V shed 6 bases and J shed 5 bases, with 16 bases lying between them. Germline V CDR1 and CDR2: SGHVS, FQNEAQ. The CDR3 loop is CASRQGRMRTGELFF. DNA for the CDR3: TGTGCCAGCAGGCAGGGGAGGATGAGGACCGGGGAGCTGTTTTTT.